This T cell receptor beta chain comes out of a study of blood T cell repertoires in COVID-19. About the research overall: Samples taken during acute and convalescent COVID-19 were collected in the United States, Italy and Spain. PBMCs, B-cell-depleted T cells, or T cells were the source of the cDNA or gDNA that made up the material.

V lost 3 bases, J lost 7 bases, and 13 bases lay in between. Germline values: CDR1 MGHRA, CDR2 YSYEKL. This CDR3 region has 13 residues. Authors' data handling: Cell counts per sample came from amplifying reference gene primers. Measured with immunoSEQ multiplex PCR; TCRdb has only the in-frame clones, and not every one. From that table come the V and J calls and clone size; the DNA was used to work out D and trimming. The profile shows some 57,000 clones, roughly 82% of them singletons. This clone was observed a handful of times. The genes are TRBV4-1 and TRBJ2-7, with D perhaps matching TRBD1 (6 bases). Sequenced: peripheral blood. This receptor was identified in a woman older than 75 with acute or convalescent COVID-19. The DNA of the CDR3 is TGCGCCAGCAGCCAGACGCCGACAGGAGAGCAGTACGTC. Amino acid sequence: CASSQTPTGEQYV.